The TCR beta chain described here comes from a study of early T cells in non-severe SARS-CoV-2 infection. Study overall: RNA in bulk from unsorted whole blood was sequenced, and chains were unpaired.

The CDR3 runs to 14 residues. Germline loops: CDR1 SEHNR, CDR2 FQNEAQ (reference sequence). V was clipped by 4 bases and J by 3 bases, with 13 bases between them. This clonotype was counted ten times or more. TCRdb analysed the 5' RACE reads with MiXCR anew, one entry per CDR3 protein. The data contain around 26,000 distinct CDR3 sequences, 3.5% to 5% of them singletons. The sequencing input was whole blood. The origin of this receptor is an adult who was a healthcare worker with PCR-confirmed SARS-CoV-2 infection or an uninfected control (not recorded which). The chain employs TRBV7-9 and TRBJ2-7, with D maybe TRBD1 (7 bases). The CDR3 sequence is CASSSTGTYYEQYF. DNA of the CDR3: TGTGCCAGCAGCTCGACAGGGACTTACTACGAGCAGTACTTC.